The rows below give T cell receptor beta chains drawn from one sample of a study of STAT5B mutations in CD4+ large granular lymphocyte leukemia. Some clones are missing from TCRdb's copy, which holds only in-frame ones; the method was immunoSEQ multiplex PCR. The repertoire holds around 34,000 clones, with over 80% as singletons. Sequencing was done on a sample of CD4+ T cells from blood buffy coats. These receptors were obtained from a human donor in good health. The CDR3 runs from the conserved cysteine through the conserved F or W. A D gene is named only where the DNA matches it firmly. Expanded clones are given a class, and other clones once, few, many or no size at all.

D gene: .
J gene: TRBJ2-7
V gene: TRBV11-2
clone size: .
CDR3 protein: CASSDQLDYEQYF
CDR3 DNA: TGTGCCAGCAGCGACCAGCTGGACTACGAGCAGTACTTC

D gene: .
J gene: TRBJ2-6
V gene: TRBV6-1
clone size: .
CDR3 protein: CASWGIMTGANVLTF
CDR3 DNA: TGTGCCAGCTGGGGTATTATGACTGGGGCCAACGTCCTGACTTTC

D gene: .
J gene: TRBJ1-5
V gene: TRBV18
clone size: few
CDR3 protein: CASSPLQGFDQPQHF
CDR3 DNA: TGTGCCAGCTCACCACTACAGGGATTCGATCAGCCCCAGCATTTT

D gene: TRBD2
J gene: TRBJ2-3
V gene: TRBV2
clone size: once
CDR3 protein: CASKKAGGSDTQYF
CDR3 DNA: TGTGCCAGCAAGAAAGCGGGAGGGTCAGATACGCAGTATTTT

D gene: .
J gene: TRBJ2-3
V gene: TRBV4-3
clone size: .
CDR3 protein: CASSQESWDTQYF
CDR3 DNA: TGCGCCAGCAGCCAAGAATCCTGGGATACGCAGTATTTT

D gene: .
J gene: TRBJ2-2
V gene: TRBV27
clone size: .
CDR3 protein: CASSQNTGELFF
CDR3 DNA: TGTGCCAGCAGTCAAAACACCGGGGAGCTGTTTTTT

D gene: .
J gene: TRBJ1-1
V gene: TRBV6-5
clone size: few
CDR3 protein: CASSYSNRMNTEAFF
CDR3 DNA: TGTGCCAGCAGTTACTCGAACAGAATGAACACTGAAGCTTTCTTT

D gene: TRBD1
J gene: TRBJ2-7
V gene: TRBV5-1
clone size: .
CDR3 protein: CASSLGTGDSYEQYF
CDR3 DNA: TGCGCCAGCAGCTTGGGGACAGGGGACTCCTACGAGCAGTACTTC

D gene: TRBD1
J gene: TRBJ1-1
V gene: TRBV9
clone size: .
CDR3 protein: CASSALSGGVTEAFF
CDR3 DNA: TGTGCCAGCAGCGCACTGTCAGGGGGGGTCACTGAAGCTTTCTTT

D gene: .
J gene: TRBJ1-2
V gene: TRBV5-1
clone size: .
CDR3 protein: CASSLEGAGYTF
CDR3 DNA: TGCGCCAGCAGCTTGGAAGGGGCTGGCTACACCTTC

D gene: .
J gene: TRBJ1-5
V gene: TRBV7-9
clone size: .
CDR3 protein: CASSLTRREVSNQPQHF
CDR3 DNA: TGTGCCAGCAGCCTTACAAGACGGGAGGTTAGCAATCAGCCCCAGCATTTT

D gene: TRBD2
J gene: TRBJ2-7
V gene: TRBV5-4
clone size: .
CDR3 protein: CASSRIAGPNYYEQYF
CDR3 DNA: TGTGCCAGCAGTAGGATAGCGGGGCCCAATTACTACGAGCAGTACTTC

D gene: .
J gene: TRBJ2-2
V gene: TRBV30
clone size: once
CDR3 protein: CAWSFNTGELFF
CDR3 DNA: TGTGCCTGGAGTTTCAACACCGGGGAGCTGTTTTTT

D gene: TRBD2
J gene: TRBJ2-7
V gene: TRBV4-1
clone size: .
CDR3 protein: CASSLRSAGGFYEQYF
CDR3 DNA: TGCGCCAGCAGCCTCCGGTCCGCGGGGGGTTTCTACGAGCAGTACTTC

D gene: .
J gene: TRBJ1-1
V gene: TRBV2
clone size: few
CDR3 protein: CASSPTVKAFF
CDR3 DNA: TGTGCCAGCAGTCCGACTGTCAAAGCTTTCTTT

D gene: .
J gene: TRBJ2-7
V gene: TRBV7-7
clone size: .
CDR3 protein: CASSIGTSATYEQYF
CDR3 DNA: TGTGCCAGCAGCATAGGGACTTCCGCCACCTACGAGCAGTACTTC

D gene: TRBD2
J gene: TRBJ2-3
V gene: TRBV5-4
clone size: .
CDR3 protein: CASSLAASGRAGTQYF
CDR3 DNA: TGTGCCAGCAGCTTGGCGGCTAGCGGGAGGGCCGGTACGCAGTATTTT

D gene: .
J gene: TRBJ1-5
V gene: TRBV6-5
clone size: .
CDR3 protein: CASSWGEDQPQHF
CDR3 DNA: TGTGCCAGTTCCTGGGGGGAGGATCAGCCCCAGCATTTT

D gene: .
J gene: TRBJ2-3
V gene: TRBV27
clone size: .
CDR3 protein: CASSLWAGTSTDTQYF
CDR3 DNA: TGTGCCAGCAGTTTATGGGCGGGAACTAGCACAGATACGCAGTATTTT

D gene: TRBD2
J gene: TRBJ2-5
V gene: TRBV19
clone size: .
CDR3 protein: CASSMGLHRETQYF
CDR3 DNA: TGTGCCAGTAGTATGGGACTACACCGTGAGACCCAGTACTTC

D gene: .
J gene: TRBJ2-7
V gene: TRBV19
clone size: .
CDR3 protein: CASSMLDSGEQYF
CDR3 DNA: TGTGCCAGTAGTATGCTGGACTCGGGGGAGCAGTACTTC

D gene: .
J gene: TRBJ1-3
V gene: TRBV4-3
clone size: .
CDR3 protein: CASSQDLPFGDSGNTIYF
CDR3 DNA: TGCGCCAGCAGCCAAGATTTGCCGTTCGGGGACTCTGGAAACACCATATATTTT

D gene: .
J gene: TRBJ2-2
V gene: TRBV29-1
clone size: .
CDR3 protein: CSVGPEHTGELFF
CDR3 DNA: TGCAGCGTTGGTCCAGAGCACACCGGGGAGCTGTTTTTT

D gene: .
J gene: TRBJ1-1
V gene: TRBV11-2
clone size: .
CDR3 protein: CASRMSNLNTEAFF
CDR3 DNA: TGTGCCAGCCGTATGAGCAACTTGAACACTGAAGCTTTCTTT

D gene: .
J gene: TRBJ1-1
V gene: TRBV2
clone size: .
CDR3 protein: CASEREINTEAFF
CDR3 DNA: TGTGCCAGCGAGCGAGAGATTAACACTGAAGCTTTCTTT

D gene: .
J gene: TRBJ1-1
V gene: TRBV19
clone size: .
CDR3 protein: CASRTAGREAFF
CDR3 DNA: TGTGCCAGCAGAACTGCAGGGAGAGAAGCTTTCTTT

D gene: TRBD2
J gene: TRBJ2-7
V gene: TRBV11-2
clone size: .
CDR3 protein: CASSPPSGSYEQYF
CDR3 DNA: TGTGCCAGCAGTCCACCTAGCGGGAGTTACGAGCAGTACTTC

D gene: .
J gene: TRBJ2-7
V gene: TRBV6-1
clone size: .
CDR3 protein: CASIKSFGGSSEQYF
CDR3 DNA: TGTGCCAGCATAAAGAGTTTCGGGGGCTCTAGCGAGCAGTACTTC

D gene: TRBD1
J gene: TRBJ1-2
V gene: TRBV6-5
clone size: .
CDR3 protein: CASSRDSFYGYTF
CDR3 DNA: TGTGCCAGCAGTCGGGACAGCTTCTATGGCTACACCTTC

D gene: TRBD1
J gene: TRBJ2-3
V gene: TRBV7-6
clone size: .
CDR3 protein: CASSLGGYGTGGSDTQYF
CDR3 DNA: TGTGCCAGCAGCTTAGGGGGTTACGGGACAGGGGGATCAGATACGCAGTATTTT

D gene: TRBD2
J gene: TRBJ2-7
V gene: TRBV7-9
clone size: .
CDR3 protein: CASSLGAGVAEQYF
CDR3 DNA: TGTGCCAGCAGCTTAGGAGCGGGAGTCGCCGAGCAGTACTTC

D gene: .
J gene: TRBJ2-4
V gene: TRBV28
clone size: .
CDR3 protein: CASSPDVRSATKNIQYF
CDR3 DNA: TGTGCCAGCAGTCCAGACGTCCGCAGCGCAACCAAAAACATTCAGTACTTC

D gene: .
J gene: TRBJ2-7
V gene: TRBV28
clone size: .
CDR3 protein: CASSNQIQGPYEQYF
CDR3 DNA: TGTGCCAGCAGCAACCAGATTCAGGGTCCCTACGAGCAGTACTTC

D gene: TRBD1
J gene: TRBJ2-7
V gene: TRBV14
clone size: .
CDR3 protein: CASSQDSRGTESYEQYF
CDR3 DNA: TGTGCCAGCAGCCAAGATTCTCGTGGGACAGAATCCTACGAGCAGTACTTC

D gene: TRBD2
J gene: TRBJ2-7
V gene: TRBV5-1
clone size: .
CDR3 protein: CASSLVPSGSLGEQYF
CDR3 DNA: TGCGCCAGCAGCTTGGTGCCTAGCGGGAGTCTGGGCGAGCAGTACTTC

D gene: .
J gene: TRBJ2-7
V gene: TRBV30
clone size: .
CDR3 protein: CAWIRDSYEQYF
CDR3 DNA: TGTGCCTGGATCCGGGACTCCTACGAGCAGTACTTC

D gene: TRBD2
J gene: TRBJ2-7
V gene: TRBV10-3
clone size: .
CDR3 protein: CAISEGLADYEQYF
CDR3 DNA: TGTGCCATCAGTGAAGGACTAGCGGATTACGAGCAGTACTTC

D gene: .
J gene: TRBJ2-2
V gene: TRBV19
clone size: .
CDR3 protein: CASSSLDGTGELFF
CDR3 DNA: TGTGCCAGTAGTTCCCTGGACGGTACCGGGGAGCTGTTTTTT

D gene: .
J gene: TRBJ1-5
V gene: TRBV28
clone size: .
CDR3 protein: CASVGAEGPREPQHF
CDR3 DNA: TGTGCCAGCGTGGGGGCAGAGGGCCCTCGGGAGCCCCAGCATTTT

D gene: .
J gene: TRBJ2-2
V gene: TRBV5-4
clone size: .
CDR3 protein: CASSLGYTGELFF
CDR3 DNA: TGTGCCAGCAGCTTGGGGTACACCGGGGAGCTGTTTTTT

D gene: TRBD2
J gene: TRBJ2-2
V gene: TRBV5-1
clone size: .
CDR3 protein: CASSSRLAGGISNTGELFF
CDR3 DNA: TGCGCCAGCAGCTCCAGACTAGCGGGAGGGATTTCTAACACCGGGGAGCTGTTTTTT

D gene: .
J gene: TRBJ1-5
V gene: TRBV5-8
clone size: .
CDR3 protein: CASSRLGTGLQPQHF
CDR3 DNA: TGTGCCAGCAGCCGCCTAGGAACAGGGCTTCAGCCCCAGCATTTT

D gene: .
J gene: TRBJ2-2
V gene: TRBV13
clone size: .
CDR3 protein: CASSFTRESGGELFF
CDR3 DNA: TGTGCCAGCAGCTTCACCCGGGAGTCAGGCGGGGAGCTGTTTTTT

D gene: TRBD1
J gene: TRBJ2-1
V gene: TRBV7-6
clone size: once
CDR3 protein: CASSFPRGDRFYNEQFF
CDR3 DNA: TGTGCCAGCAGCTTCCCACGAGGGGACAGGTTTTACAATGAGCAGTTCTTC

D gene: TRBD2
J gene: TRBJ2-1
V gene: TRBV9
clone size: .
CDR3 protein: CASSLGLAGGAEQFF
CDR3 DNA: TGTGCCAGCAGCTTGGGACTAGCGGGAGGAGCTGAGCAGTTCTTC

D gene: .
J gene: TRBJ2-3
V gene: TRBV7-2
clone size: .
CDR3 protein: CASSLASQGGIEQYF
CDR3 DNA: TGTGCCAGCAGCTTAGCGTCCCAGGGAGGTATCGAGCAGTATTTT

D gene: .
J gene: TRBJ1-5
V gene: TRBV11-2
clone size: once
CDR3 protein: CASSLVWSNQPQHF
CDR3 DNA: TGTGCCAGCAGCTTAGTGTGGAGCAATCAGCCCCAGCATTTT

D gene: .
J gene: TRBJ1-2
V gene: TRBV5-6
clone size: .
CDR3 protein: CASSLVSRLDYGYTF
CDR3 DNA: TGTGCCAGCAGCTTGGTTAGTAGGTTAGACTATGGCTACACCTTC

D gene: .
J gene: TRBJ2-2
V gene: TRBV4-3
clone size: .
CDR3 protein: CASSHWDPTGELFF
CDR3 DNA: TGCGCCAGCAGCCATTGGGACCCCACCGGGGAGCTGTTTTTT

D gene: TRBD1
J gene: TRBJ1-1
V gene: TRBV7-6
clone size: .
CDR3 protein: CASSLTGITEAFF
CDR3 DNA: TGTGCCAGCAGCTTGACAGGGATCACTGAAGCTTTCTTT

D gene: .
J gene: TRBJ2-5
V gene: TRBV9
clone size: .
CDR3 protein: CASSVATYGETQYF
CDR3 DNA: TGTGCCAGCAGCGTAGCTACTTACGGAGAGACCCAGTACTTC

D gene: .
J gene: TRBJ2-5
V gene: TRBV5-1
clone size: few
CDR3 protein: CASRDRLGDGGTQYF
CDR3 DNA: TGCGCCAGCAGAGATCGACTAGGGGATGGGGGGACCCAGTACTTC

D gene: TRBD1
J gene: TRBJ2-5
V gene: TRBV9
clone size: .
CDR3 protein: CASSVATQGQGTTQETQYF
CDR3 DNA: TGTGCCAGCAGCGTAGCTACCCAGGGACAGGGAACCACTCAAGAGACCCAGTACTTC

D gene: .
J gene: TRBJ1-5
V gene: TRBV30
clone size: .
CDR3 protein: CAWSRGARQPQHF
CDR3 DNA: TGTGCCTGGAGTCGGGGGGCACGGCAGCCCCAGCATTTT